The 29 T cell receptor beta chains in this list originate from one sample, sequenced in a study of T cells after posttransplantation cyclophosphamide. Sequencing was performed with immunoSEQ multiplex PCR; in TCRdb, only in-frame clones are kept and a portion is missing. The data show some 9,200 clones, 89% seen once. Sequencing input: memory CD4+ T cells sorted from PBMCs. These TCRs come from a woman aged 55-70 years in good health, CMV-negative, and a related stem cell transplant donor.

The chain has TRBV30 and TRBJ2-7; 11 bases match TRBD1. Germline loops: CDR1 GTSNPN, CDR2 SVGIG (reference sequence). Trimming cost V 7 bases and J 7 bases; bases outside gene matches: 6. The CDR3 has 12 amino acids. CDR3 in DNA: TGTGCCTCAAGGACAGGGGGCCGGGAGCAGTACTTC. This encodes CASRTGGREQYF.

V usage is TRBV28 and J usage is TRBJ2-2, with D maybe TRBD1 (8 bases). CDR3 size: 14 residues. Per germline, CDR1 MDHEN and CDR2 SYDVKM. V lost 5 bases and J lost 5, with 12 bases in between. The CDR3 is CASSTGGVTGELFF. The CDR3 DNA sequence: TGTGCCAGCAGTACAGGGGGGGTTACCGGGGAGCTGTTTTTT.

The chain is built from TRBV28 and TRBJ2-2; TRBD2 aligns across 12 bases. The CDR3 loop spans 17 amino acids. CDR1 and CDR2 from the germline V gene are MDHEN and SYDVKM. Trimming took 6 bases from V and 4 from J; bases not matched to a gene: 9. Here the CDR3 reads CASRALAGGRVTGELFF. The CDR3 bases are TGTGCCAGCAGAGCACTAGCGGGGGGCCGGGTCACCGGGGAGCTGTTTTTT.

This sequence joins TRBV7-8 and TRBJ1-2; D remains ambiguous. The germline gives CDR1 SGHVS, CDR2 FQNEAQ. This CDR3 comprises 15 residues. The V gene lost 1 base and the J gene lost 6 bases, with 15 bases spanning the gap. Written as DNA, the CDR3 is TGTGCCAGCAGCTTAGAGCCAAGTCTACTAGATGGCTACACCTTC. Amino acids: CASSLEPSLLDGYTF.

Only one count was recorded for this clone. V usage is TRBV19 and J usage is TRBJ2-2, with 16 bases lining up with TRBD2. The germline V gene encodes CDR1 LNHDA and CDR2 SQIVND (reference sequence). The CDR3 is 18 amino acids. The trim removed 6 bases at V and 4 bases at J, leaving 8 bases unmatched. The CDR3 nucleotides are TGTGCCAGTAGCCAAAGGGGACTAGCGGGAGGGGGCACCGGGGAGCTGTTTTTT. Translated: CASSQRGLAGGGTGELFF.

The V gene is TRBV6-1, the J gene TRBJ2-5, with D uncertain. The germline gives CDR1 MNHNS, CDR2 SASEGT. This CDR3 contains 14 residues. Trimming stripped 5 bases from V and 2 bases from J, with 12 bases between. The CDR3 DNA reads TGTGCCAGCAGTCCTGGCCGCAAGCAAGAGACCCAGTACTTC. Amino acid sequence: CASSPGRKQETQYF.

This chain joins TRBV6-6 and TRBJ1-5; D remains unclear. This CDR3 has 12 residues. Germline V gene data show CDR1 as MNHNY and CDR2 as SVGAGI (reference sequence). V was clipped by 6 bases and J by 8 bases, with 11 bases between them. CDR3 DNA: TGTGCCAGCAGGTACCTGGAGGAGCCCCAGCATTTT. As protein: CASRYLEEPQHF.

This chain links TRBV19 with TRBJ1-3; D unclear. The CDR3 consists of 14 residues. Between the trimmed V and J ends, which lost 6 bases and 0 bases, there was a span of 9 bases. Germline V gene sequence: CDR1 LNHDA, CDR2 SQIVND (reference sequence). The CDR3 loop reads CASRSKSSGNTIYF. The CDR3 coding sequence is TGTGCCAGTAGGAGCAAGAGCTCTGGAAACACCATATATTTT.

The CDR3 spells CASSLQGRNSPLHF. The CDR3 region has the DNA TGCGCCAGCAGCTTACAAGGGAGGAATTCACCCCTCCACTTT. V gene TRBV5-1 combines with J gene TRBJ1-6; D not certain. Germline values: CDR1 SGHRS, CDR2 YFSETQ. The length of the CDR3 is 14 residues. Trimming took 2 bases from V and 7 from J, leaving 10 bases between them.

This chain uses TRBV6-5 with TRBJ2-2, with D maybe TRBD2 (5 bases). Germline assignment: CDR1 MNHEY and CDR2 SVGAGI. The CDR3 spans 12 residues. Between the trimmed V and J ends, which lost 5 bases and 8 bases, there was a span of 9 bases. The CDR3 region has the DNA TGTGCCAGCAGTCCCCGGGGAGGGGAGCTGTTTTTT. Translating it yields CASSPRGGELFF.

This chain uses TRBV18 with TRBJ2-1; 8 bases are shared with TRBD1. Losses at the gene ends were 5 bases for V and 8 bases for J; bases not matched to a gene: 8. The CDR3 is made up of 14 amino acids. Germline V gene lookup returns CDR1 KGHSH and CDR2 LQKENI. Here the CDR3 DNA reads TGTGCCAGCTCAGACAGGGGTCAGAGTTATGAGCAGTTCTTC. Translated: CASSDRGQSYEQFF.

V usage is TRBV11-2 and J usage is TRBJ2-1, with TRBD2 matching over 8 bases. Per the germline V gene, CDR1 is SGHAT and CDR2 is FQNNGV. V lost 5 bases and J lost 3; bases outside the gene matches: 3. The CDR3 is made up of 14 amino acids. CDR3 region: CASSPGGGYNEQFF. The CDR3 nucleotides read TGTGCCAGCAGCCCGGGGGGGGGCTACAATGAGCAGTTCTTC.

The chain uses TRBV15 and TRBJ1-5; D not resolved. Trimming took off 5 bases at V and 7 bases at J, with 12 bases between the two ends. This CDR3 comprises 13 residues. The germline V gene has CDR1 LNHNV and CDR2 YYDKDF (reference sequence). The CDR3 DNA is TGTGCCACCAGCCGAAACTTCGGGCAGCCCCAGCATTTT. It yields the protein CATSRNFGQPQHF. Together with reference TRBV15 and TRBJ1-5, the CDR3 gives the full variable domain: DAMVIQNPRYQVTQFGKPVTLSCSQTLNHNVMYWYQQKSSQAPKLLFHYYDKDFNNEADTPDNFQSRRPNTSFCFLDIRSPGLGDTAMYLCATSRNFGQPQHFGDGTRLSIL.

A word on this clone: Other DNA sequences in this sample translate to the same CDR3. CDR3 sequence reads: CASSISQGGPYNSPLHF. The CDR3 region has the DNA TGTGCCAGCAGTATATCACAGGGGGGGCCCTATAATTCACCCCTCCACTTT. The rearrangement links TRBV28 to TRBJ1-6, with TRBD1 matching 8 bases. The ends lost 5 bases at V and 2 bases at J; junction bases unmatched: 8. Germline V gives CDR1 MDHEN, CDR2 SYDVKM. This CDR3 spans 17 amino acids.

The rearrangement joins TRBV11-2 to TRBJ2-3, with a possible D match to TRBD2 (6 bases). The V end was cut by 4 bases, the J end by 4 bases, with 18 bases between. Germline-derived CDR1 and CDR2 are SGHAT and FQNNGV. CDR3 length: 16 amino acids. CDR3 region: CASSSLTGVRSDTQYF. CDR3 sequence (DNA): TGTGCCAGCAGCTCGTTGACGGGAGTAAGGTCAGATACGCAGTATTTT.

V and J are TRBV18 and TRBJ1-4, with D possibly TRBD1 on 6 matching bases. CDR1 and CDR2 from the germline V gene are KGHSH and LQKENI. Trimming removed 3 bases from V and 8 bases from J, with 22 bases in between. This CDR3 comprises 17 residues. The CDR3 DNA is TGTGCCAGCTCACCGGGGCCCCGGACAGTTAGCCGGGAAAAACTGTTTTTT. Its translation: CASSPGPRTVSREKLFF.

The chain combines TRBV28 with TRBJ2-5; TRBD2 agrees at 14 bases. CDR1 is MDHEN, CDR2 SYDVKM, per germline. Unmatched junction bases numbered 9, after V lost 4 bases and J lost 5 bases. The CDR3 has 17 amino acids. CDR3: CASSSGTSGRLGETQYF. The CDR3 nucleotides are TGTGCCAGCAGTTCCGGGACTAGCGGGAGATTAGGGGAGACCCAGTACTTC.

The genes are TRBV30 and TRBJ1-3; weak D call: TRBD1 (6 bases). This CDR3 comprises 13 residues. Trimming stripped 4 bases from V and 4 bases from J, with 11 bases between. The germline V gene has CDR1 GTSNPN and CDR2 SVGIG (reference sequence). CDR3 sequence reads: CAWNPGQGNTIYF. In DNA form, the CDR3 reads TGTGCCTGGAACCCGGGACAAGGAAACACCATATATTTT.

The chain recombines TRBV19 with TRBJ2-7, with 8 positions matching TRBD2. Trimming cost V 6 bases and J 1 base; bases outside gene matches: 8. CDR3 length equals 15 residues. Per germline, CDR1 LNHDA and CDR2 SQIVND (reference sequence). CDR3: CASRGVASGSYEQYF. The DNA for the CDR3 is TGTGCCAGTAGAGGAGTGGCTAGCGGGTCCTACGAGCAGTACTTC.

J is TRBJ1-5 and V is TRBV10-1, with 11 bases fitting TRBD1. This CDR3 is 16 amino acids long. Germline V lookup: CDR1 WNHNN, CDR2 SYGVQD (reference sequence). Unmatched junction bases numbered 10, after V lost 5 bases and J lost 7 bases. The CDR3 region is CASSQRGGDRGQPQHF. The DNA for the CDR3 is TGCGCCAGCAGTCAAAGAGGCGGGGACAGGGGGCAGCCCCAGCATTTT.

This clone was seen a few times. This chain uses TRBV5-6 with TRBJ2-7; D is possibly TRBD2 (5 bases). The CDR3 contains 14 residues. Looked up from germline, CDR1 is SGHDT and CDR2 is YYEEEE. Trimming shortened V by 4 bases and J by 5 bases, and 16 bases separated the two germline ends. In DNA form, the CDR3 reads TGTGCCAGCAGCGACCTCGGGTCGGAGGACGAGCAGTACGTC. Its protein product is CASSDLGSEDEQYV.

The gene calls are TRBV7-7 and TRBJ2-3, with 9 bases identical to TRBD2. The CDR3 extends over 14 amino acids. With 3 bases clipped from V and 4 bases from J, the junction kept 2 bases outside the gene matches. CDR1 and CDR2 (germline): SSHAT, FNYEAQ (reference sequence). The chain's CDR3 is CASSLGLAADTQYF. The CDR3 DNA follows: TGTGCCAGCAGCTTGGGACTAGCTGCAGATACGCAGTATTTT.

The chain has TRBV7-3 and TRBJ2-1; possible D gene TRBD2, 5 bases. The CDR3 totals 19 residues. Trimming removed 5 bases at V and 3 bases at J, with 26 bases between. CDR1 is SGHTA, CDR2 FQGTGA, per germline. CDR3 nucleotide sequence: TGTGCCAGCAGCCTACGGGGTGGGAGTGCTAGGGCCCGCTACAATGAGCAGTTCTTC. This encodes CASSLRGGSARARYNEQFF.

This clone has a handful of counts. This chain joins TRBV10-2 and TRBJ2-5, with a tentative D call TRBD1 (6 bases). V shed 5 bases and J shed 5 bases, with 12 bases lying between them. The germline V gene encodes CDR1 WSHSY and CDR2 SAAADI. There are 13 residues in the CDR3. CDR3 loop: CASSSQGWETQYF. The DNA of the CDR3 is TGCGCCAGCAGTAGTCAGGGGTGGGAGACCCAGTACTTC.

The rearrangement joins TRBV4-1 to TRBJ2-5, with 7 bases lining up with TRBD1. Germline V gene lookup returns CDR1 MGHRA and CDR2 YSYEKL. The CDR3 totals 17 residues. V shed 4 bases, J shed 0 bases, and the junction held 11 bases outside the gene matches. The CDR3 reads CASSLYPPGQNQETQYF. CDR3 nucleotide sequence: TGCGCCAGCAGCCTCTACCCACCGGGACAGAACCAAGAGACCCAGTACTTC.

The J gene is TRBJ2-3, the V gene TRBV9; 9 bases fit TRBD2. V lost 3 bases to trimming and J lost 2 bases; unmatched junction nucleotides: 7. The CDR3 has 16 amino acids. Germline CDR1 is SGDLS and CDR2 is YYNGEE. The CDR3 reads CASSALAGAVTDTQYF. In DNA, the CDR3 is TGTGCCAGCAGCGCATTAGCGGGGGCAGTCACAGATACGCAGTATTTT. Filled out from reference TRBV9 and TRBJ2-3, the complete variable domain reads DSGVTQTPKHLITATGQRVTLRCSPRSGDLSVYWYQQSLDQGLQFLIQYYNGEERAKGNILERFSAQQFPDLHSELNLSSLELGDSALYFCASSALAGAVTDTQYFGPGTRLTVL.

The chain combines TRBV6-5 with TRBJ2-2; the D gene is possibly TRBD1 (5 bases). CDR3 length equals 14 residues. CDR1 is MNHEY and CDR2 is SVGAGI in the germline V gene. V was clipped by 5 bases and J by 6 bases, with 13 bases between them. The CDR3, as DNA: TGTGCCAGCAGTGAGCGACAGTTCCCCGGGGAGCTGTTTTTT. Its translation is CASSERQFPGELFF.

The CDR3 nucleotides read TGTGCCTTGGGACTGCTACCCAATCAGCCCCAGCATTTT. It encodes CALGLLPNQPQHF. V and J are TRBV30 and TRBJ1-5; D is possibly TRBD1 (5 bases). Germline loops: CDR1 GTSNPN, CDR2 SVGIG (reference sequence). V gave up 7 bases and J gave up 3 bases, with 13 bases separating them. This CDR3 region has 13 residues.

The chain has TRBV6-1 and TRBJ1-6; D uncertain. The CDR3 is 15 amino acids. Trimming pared 4 bases from V and 7 bases from J, leaving 14 bases between. From germline, CDR1 is MNHNS and CDR2 SASEGT. CDR3 DNA: TGTGCCAGCAGTGCGATCGGAGGGAAAAATTCACCCCTCCACTTT. The encoded protein is CASSAIGGKNSPLHF.